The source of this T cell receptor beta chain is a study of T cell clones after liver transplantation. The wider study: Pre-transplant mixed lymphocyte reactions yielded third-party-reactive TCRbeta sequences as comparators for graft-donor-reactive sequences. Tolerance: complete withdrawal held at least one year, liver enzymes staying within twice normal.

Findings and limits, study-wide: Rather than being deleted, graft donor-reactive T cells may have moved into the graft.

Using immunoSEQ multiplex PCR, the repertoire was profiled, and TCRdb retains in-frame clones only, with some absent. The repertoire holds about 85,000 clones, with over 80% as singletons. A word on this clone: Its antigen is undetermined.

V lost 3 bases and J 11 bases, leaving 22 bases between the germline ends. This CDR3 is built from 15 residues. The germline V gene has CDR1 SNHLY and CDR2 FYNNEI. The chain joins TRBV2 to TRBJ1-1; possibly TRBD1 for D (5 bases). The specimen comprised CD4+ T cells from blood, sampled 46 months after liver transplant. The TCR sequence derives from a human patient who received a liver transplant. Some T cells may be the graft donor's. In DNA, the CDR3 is TGTGCCAGCAGTGAGAGTAGGGGACCCCTGGCTATGGCTTTCTTT. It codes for CASSESRGPLAMAFF.